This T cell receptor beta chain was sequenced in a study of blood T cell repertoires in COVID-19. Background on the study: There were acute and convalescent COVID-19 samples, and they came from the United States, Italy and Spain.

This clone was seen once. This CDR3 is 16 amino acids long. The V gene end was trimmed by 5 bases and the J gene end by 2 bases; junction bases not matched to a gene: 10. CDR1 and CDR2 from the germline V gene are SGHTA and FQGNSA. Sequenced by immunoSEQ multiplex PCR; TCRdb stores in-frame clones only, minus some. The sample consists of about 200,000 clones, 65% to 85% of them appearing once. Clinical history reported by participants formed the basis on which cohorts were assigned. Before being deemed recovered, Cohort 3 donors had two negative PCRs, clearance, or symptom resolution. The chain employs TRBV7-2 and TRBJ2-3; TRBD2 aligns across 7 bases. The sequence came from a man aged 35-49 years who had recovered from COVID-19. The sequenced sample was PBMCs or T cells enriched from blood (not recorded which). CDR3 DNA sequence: TGTGCCAGCAGCCCTGGGTGGGGGGGAGACACAGATACGCAGTATTTT. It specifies CASSPGWGGDTDTQYF.